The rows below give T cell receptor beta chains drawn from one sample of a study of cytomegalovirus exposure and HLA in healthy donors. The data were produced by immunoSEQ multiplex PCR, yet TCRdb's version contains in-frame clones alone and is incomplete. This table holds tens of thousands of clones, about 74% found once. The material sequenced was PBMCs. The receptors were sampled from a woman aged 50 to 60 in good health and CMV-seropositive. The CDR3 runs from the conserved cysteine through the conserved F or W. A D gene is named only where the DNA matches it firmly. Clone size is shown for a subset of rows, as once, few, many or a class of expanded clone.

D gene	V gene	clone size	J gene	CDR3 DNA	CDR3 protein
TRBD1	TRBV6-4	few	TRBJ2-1	TGTGCCAGCAGTGCTTTTCAGGGGGCCTACAATGAGCAGTTCTTC	CASSAFQGAYNEQFF
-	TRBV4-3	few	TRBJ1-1	TGCGCCAGCAGCCAGACTTCGACGGTGAACACTGAAGCTTTCTTT	CASSQTSTVNTEAFF
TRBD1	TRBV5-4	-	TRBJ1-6	TGTGCCAGCAGCATACCGACAGGGGGGAATTCACCCCTCCACTTT	CASSIPTGGNSPLHF
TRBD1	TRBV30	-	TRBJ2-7	TGTGCCTGGGGACAGGTCTCCTACGAGCAGTACTTC	CAWGQVSYEQYF
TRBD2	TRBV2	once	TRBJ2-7	TGTGCCAGCAGTCTAAGCCAGCGGGGGTCCTCCTACGAGCAGTACTTC	CASSLSQRGSSYEQYF
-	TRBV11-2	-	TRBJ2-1	TGTGCCAGCAGCGGCATGGGACAACTAGGGGGGGAGGTTCAGGGTGAGCAGTTCTTC	CASSGMGQLGGEVQGEQFF
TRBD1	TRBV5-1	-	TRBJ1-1	TGCGCCAGCAGCGCGCTGACAGGGGGTAACACTGAAGCTTTCTTT	CASSALTGGNTEAFF
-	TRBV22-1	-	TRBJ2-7	TGTCCTGGGAGCCCCAATCCCCAGGCTACGTACGAGCAGTACTTC	CPGSPNPQATYEQYF
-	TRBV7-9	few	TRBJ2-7	TGTGCCAGCAGCTTAGCCGACAGGTTTCCCAAGCAGTACTTC	CASSLADRFPKQYF
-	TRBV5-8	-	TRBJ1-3	TGTGCCAGCTCGGGGTTACGGCGAGACACCATATATTTT	CASSGLRRDTIYF